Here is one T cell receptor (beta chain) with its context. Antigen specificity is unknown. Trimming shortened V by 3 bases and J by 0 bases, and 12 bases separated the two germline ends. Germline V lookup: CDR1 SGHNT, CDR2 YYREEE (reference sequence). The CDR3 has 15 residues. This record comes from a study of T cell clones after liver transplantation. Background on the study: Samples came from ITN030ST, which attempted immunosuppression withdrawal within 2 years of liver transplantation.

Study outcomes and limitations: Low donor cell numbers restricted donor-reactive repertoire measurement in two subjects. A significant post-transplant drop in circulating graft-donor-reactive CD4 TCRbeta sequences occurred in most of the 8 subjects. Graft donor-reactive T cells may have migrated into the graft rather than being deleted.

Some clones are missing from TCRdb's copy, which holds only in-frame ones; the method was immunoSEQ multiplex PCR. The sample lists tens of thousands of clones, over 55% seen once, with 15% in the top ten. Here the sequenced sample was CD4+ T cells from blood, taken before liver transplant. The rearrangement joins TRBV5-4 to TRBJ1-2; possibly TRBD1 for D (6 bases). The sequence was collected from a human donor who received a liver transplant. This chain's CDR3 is CASSSSQGANYGYTF. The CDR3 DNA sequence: TGTGCCAGCAGCTCGTCACAGGGAGCTAACTATGGCTACACCTTC.